Sequencing of this TCR beta chain was carried out in a study of blood T cells in healthy people across ages. The V end was cut by 8 bases, the J end by 3 bases, with 17 bases between. This CDR3 has 14 residues. The germline V gene encodes CDR1 WSHSY and CDR2 SAAADI. PCR was performed a second time for about 7 to 11 cycles using a sample-barcoded 5' primer and a J-beta primer mix. TCRdb fed the 5' RACE reads into MiXCR, producing one record per CDR3 protein. The table has about 1.6 million distinct CDR3 sequences, around 36% seen once. Sequencing was performed on blood. The V gene is TRBV10-2, the J gene TRBJ2-7; D might be TRBD1 or TRBD2, each matching 6 bases. This TCR came from a woman in her twenties or thirties in good health. CDR3 nucleotides: TGCGCCAGCCAAGGTGGGGGGCTGGGCTACGAGCAGTACTTC. This encodes CASQGGGLGYEQYF.